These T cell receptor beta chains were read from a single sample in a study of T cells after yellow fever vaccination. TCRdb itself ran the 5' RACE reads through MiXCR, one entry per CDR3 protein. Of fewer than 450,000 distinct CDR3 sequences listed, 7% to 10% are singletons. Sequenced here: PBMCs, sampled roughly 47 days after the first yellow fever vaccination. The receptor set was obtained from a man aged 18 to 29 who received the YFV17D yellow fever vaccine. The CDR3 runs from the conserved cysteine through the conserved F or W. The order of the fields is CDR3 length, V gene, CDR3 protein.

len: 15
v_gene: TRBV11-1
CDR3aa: CASSSPTGVNTEAFF

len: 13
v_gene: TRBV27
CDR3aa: CATRAGFGSPLHF

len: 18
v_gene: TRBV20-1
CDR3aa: CSAYPGRGASLAKNIQYF

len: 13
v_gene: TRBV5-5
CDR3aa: CASSGGQAVPGTF

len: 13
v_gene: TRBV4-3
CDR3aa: CASSQERGSPLHF

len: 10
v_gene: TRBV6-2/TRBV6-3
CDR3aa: CASSDYEQYF

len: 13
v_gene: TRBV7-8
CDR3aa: CASSRGEYRVYTF

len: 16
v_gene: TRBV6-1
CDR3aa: CASRETLAGDFYEQYF

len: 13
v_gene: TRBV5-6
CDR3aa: CASSLGTIYEQYF

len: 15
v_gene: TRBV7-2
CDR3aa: CASSLFSGGARELFF

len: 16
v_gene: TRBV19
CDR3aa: CASGGRSRAQYQPQHF

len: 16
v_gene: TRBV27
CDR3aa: CASSLLAGATTDTQYF

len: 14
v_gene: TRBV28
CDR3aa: CASSPGTKAYEQYF

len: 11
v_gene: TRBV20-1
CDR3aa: CSASRLAGAFF

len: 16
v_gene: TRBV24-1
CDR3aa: CATSGAGQGINNEQFF

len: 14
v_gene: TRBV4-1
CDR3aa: CASREQGARTEAFF

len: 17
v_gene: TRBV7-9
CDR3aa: CASCEGYRPVSYNEQFF

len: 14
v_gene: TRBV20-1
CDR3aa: CSARGPGTYNEQFF

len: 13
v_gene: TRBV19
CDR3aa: CGARGQAGNTIYF

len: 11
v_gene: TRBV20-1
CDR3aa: CSTQLGVSQYF

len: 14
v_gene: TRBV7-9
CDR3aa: CASSLEEGAGELFF

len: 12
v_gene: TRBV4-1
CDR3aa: CASGGGGTEAFF

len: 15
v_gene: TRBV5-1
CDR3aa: CASSFMGGSNQPQHF

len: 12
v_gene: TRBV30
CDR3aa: CAVLGSSGELFF

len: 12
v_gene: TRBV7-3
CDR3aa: CASGLGGNTQYF

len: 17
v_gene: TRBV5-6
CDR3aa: CASSLALWRRGLEGYTF

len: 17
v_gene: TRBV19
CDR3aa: CASSTGTHRDRVSPQHF

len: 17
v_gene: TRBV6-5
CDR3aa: CASSTPELAALGDEQFF

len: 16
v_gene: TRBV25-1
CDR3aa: CASSDQGGASYNEQFF